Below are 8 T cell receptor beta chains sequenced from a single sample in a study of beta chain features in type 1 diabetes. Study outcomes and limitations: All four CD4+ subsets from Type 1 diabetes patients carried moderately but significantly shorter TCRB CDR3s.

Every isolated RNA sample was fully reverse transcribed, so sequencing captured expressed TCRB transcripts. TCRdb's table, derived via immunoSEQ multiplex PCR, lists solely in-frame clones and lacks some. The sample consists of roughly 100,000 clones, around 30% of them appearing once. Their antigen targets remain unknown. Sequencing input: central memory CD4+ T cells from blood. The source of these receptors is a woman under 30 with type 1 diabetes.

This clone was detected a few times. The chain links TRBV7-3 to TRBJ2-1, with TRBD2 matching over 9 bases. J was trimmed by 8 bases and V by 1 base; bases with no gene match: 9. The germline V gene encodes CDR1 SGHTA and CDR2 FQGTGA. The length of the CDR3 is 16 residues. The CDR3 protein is CASSLNALAGTDEQFF. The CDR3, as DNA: TGTGCCAGCAGCTTAAACGCGCTAGCGGGAACAGATGAGCAGTTCTTC.

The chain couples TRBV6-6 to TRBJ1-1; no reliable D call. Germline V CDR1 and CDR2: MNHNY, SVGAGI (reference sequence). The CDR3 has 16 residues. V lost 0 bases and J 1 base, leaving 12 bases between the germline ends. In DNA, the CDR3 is TGTGCCAGCAGTTACTCGAGGGCCAGTTGGAACACTGAAGCTTTCTTT. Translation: CASSYSRASWNTEAFF.

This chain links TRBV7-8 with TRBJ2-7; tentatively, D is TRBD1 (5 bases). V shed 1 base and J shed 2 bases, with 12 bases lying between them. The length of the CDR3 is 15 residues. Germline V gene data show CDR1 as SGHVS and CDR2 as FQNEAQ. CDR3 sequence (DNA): TGTGCCAGCAGCTTAGTCCCCAGGGTACCCTACGAGCAGTACGTC. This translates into CASSLVPRVPYEQYV.

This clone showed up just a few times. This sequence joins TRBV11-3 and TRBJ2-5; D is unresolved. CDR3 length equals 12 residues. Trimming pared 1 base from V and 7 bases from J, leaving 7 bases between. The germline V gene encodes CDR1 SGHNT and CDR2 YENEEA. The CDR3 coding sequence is TGTGCCAGCAGCTTAGTCGGCGGGACCCAGTACTTC. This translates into CASSLVGGTQYF.

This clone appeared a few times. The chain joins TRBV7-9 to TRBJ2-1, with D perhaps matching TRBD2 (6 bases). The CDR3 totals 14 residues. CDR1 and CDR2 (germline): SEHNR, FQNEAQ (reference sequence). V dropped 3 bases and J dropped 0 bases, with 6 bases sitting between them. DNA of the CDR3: TGTGCCAGCAGCTTGGAGGGCTCCTACAATGAGCAGTTCTTC. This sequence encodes CASSLEGSYNEQFF.

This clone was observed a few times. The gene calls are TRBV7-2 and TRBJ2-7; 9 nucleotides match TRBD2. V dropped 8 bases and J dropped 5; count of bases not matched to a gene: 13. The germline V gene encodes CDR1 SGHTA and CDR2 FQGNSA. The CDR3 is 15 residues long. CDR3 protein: CASSRAGGIRHEQYF. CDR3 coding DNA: TGTGCCAGCTCAAGGGCGGGAGGGATACGCCACGAGCAGTACTTC. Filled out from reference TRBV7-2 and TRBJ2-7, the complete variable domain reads GAGVSQSPSNKVTEKGKDVELRCDPISGHTALYWYRQSLGQGLEFLIYFQGNSAPDKSGLPSDRFSAERTGGSVSTLTIQRTQQEDSAVYLCASSRAGGIRHEQYFGPGTRLTVT.

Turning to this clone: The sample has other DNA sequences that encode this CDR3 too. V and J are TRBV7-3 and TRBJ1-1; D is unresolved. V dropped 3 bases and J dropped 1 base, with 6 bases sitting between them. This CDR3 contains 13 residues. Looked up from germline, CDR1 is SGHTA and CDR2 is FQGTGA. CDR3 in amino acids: CASSFQENTEAFF. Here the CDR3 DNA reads TGTGCCAGCAGCTTTCAGGAGAACACTGAAGCTTTCTTT.

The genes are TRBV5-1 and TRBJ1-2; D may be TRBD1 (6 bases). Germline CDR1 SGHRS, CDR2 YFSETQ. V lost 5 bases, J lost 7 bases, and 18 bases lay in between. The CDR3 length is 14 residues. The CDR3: CASRDMDSRFGYTF. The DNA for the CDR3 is TGCGCCAGCAGGGACATGGACAGCCGTTTTGGCTACACCTTC.